This section outlines one T cell receptor beta chain sequence together with its context. The antigen this receptor binds is unknown. No base-level quality is on record; no much larger clone is a single base apart. The data derive from a study of vaccination and CD4 T cells after COVID-19 (dated by TCRdb to the early 2020s). Broadly, across the study: Convalescent patients had a positive SARS-CoV-2 result on nasal swab PCR, and of these patients, several had mild disease and one had severe disease. Post-vaccine blood samples were collected a median of 72 days after the second vaccine dose, ranging from roughly 13 to 250 days. For stimulating the cultures, overlapping spike peptide pools were used, derived from SARS-CoV-2 as well as from the common cold coronaviruses HCoV-NL63, HCoV-OC43 and HCoV-229E. Control cultures received a CEFX viral epitope pool as the positive control, an HIV-1 Nef peptide pool as the negative control, or no peptide. The convalescent cohort included six males and four females, with two Hispanic individuals, seven Caucasians, two Asians and one multiracial person. In around ten COVID-19 convalescent patients and a few infection-naive healthy vaccine recipients, the spike-specific CD4+ TCR repertoire before mRNA vaccination was compared with the repertoire after mRNA vaccination. Participants received two doses of either the Pfizer-BioNTech BNT162b2 vaccine (n=8) or the Moderna mRNA-1273 vaccine (n=2). Post-COVID blood samples were collected from convalescent patients a median of around 96 days after diagnosis, with a range of about 35 to 161 days.

The CDR3 spans 14 residues, from the cysteine through the phenylalanine. The entry retains the CDR3 DNA only, 42 bases that are in frame from base 1. V is cut by 2 bases and J by 5 bases, and the space between the germline ends is 10 bases. Looking up the germline V gene yields CDR1 MNHEY and CDR2 SVGAGI. Broader findings and caveats from the paper: Among the post-vaccine SARS-CoV-2-reactive clones in convalescent patients, a median 86.3% showed up only after vaccination, which suggests vaccine-specific priming. Nearly all vaccine-specific clones in convalescent patients (304 of 307) were mono-reactive for SARS-CoV-2 spike rather than cross-reactive with common cold coronaviruses. Relatively few convalescent patients were included in the study, and early timepoints after natural infection were not analyzed. An increase in the median number of SARS-CoV-2-reactive clonotypes from more than 20 after infection to 38 after vaccination was observed, but the change was not found to be significant.

Read against the paper, the sample's treatment or condition label means: roughly ten-day PBMC culture with coronavirus spike peptide pools or control peptides (ViraFEST assay). The study used the ViraFEST assay, which expanded antigen-specific T cells with peptide pools and then identified expanded clonotypes by TCR sequencing. Positive SARS-CoV-2 PCR tests in the convalescent patients dated from March to December 2020, before Alpha, Beta and Delta variants emerged in the United States. PBMCs were cultured at roughly 2 million per well in IMDM supplemented with approximately 4.7% human AB serum and about 9.6 IU/ml IL-2, with approximately 11 ug/ml peptide pools added. On days 3 and 7, half of the culture medium was replaced with fresh IL-2-containing medium. After roughly 11 days of culture, CD4+ T cells were isolated by negative selection with the EasySep CD4+ T cell isolation kit. Ficoll-Paque Plus gradient centrifugation was used to isolate PBMCs from whole blood, and the isolated PBMCs were then either used fresh or cryopreserved at -140C. In general, triplicate wells were set up for every culture condition.

Libraries were built with PCR. TCR sequencing of DNA from cultured CD4+ T cells used the Oncomine TCR Beta short-read assay at the Johns Hopkins FTIC core. The QIAamp micro DNA kit was used to extract genomic DNA from the cultured CD4+ T cells. The Oncomine TCR Beta libraries from cultured CD4+ T cells were pooled using unique dual indexes and then sequenced on an Illumina iSeq 100. Concerning the study's data processing: Non-productive sequences were filtered out, and CDR3s that did not start with C, did not end with F or W, or were shorter than 7 amino acids were discarded. The MANAFEST web application identified antigen-specific clonotypes by comparing peptide-stimulated wells against reference wells and other culture wells. For a clone to be called positive, the clone needed an FDR below 0.05, an odds ratio above 5, and a productive frequency above 0.1% in at least two of three replicate wells. A clonotype was classed as cross-reactive if the clonotype showed significant expansion both in SARS-CoV-2 spike wells and in at least one common cold coronavirus spike condition. Levenshtein distances (stringdist) and unrooted phylogenetic trees (ape) in R version 3.6.1 were used to assess CDR3 homology. TCRdb reran the public reads through fastp at Q25 and MiXCR, keeping productive beta chains. Every CDR3 protein is listed once, alongside the most common genes and DNA of its rows. It is TCRdb's table, rather than the study itself, that gives the V and J calls and clone size. This sample gives 20,000 to 25,000 distinct CDR3 sequences in total; around half of them show up just once. Jointly, the top ten make up 3.5% to 6% of the sample.

Sequencing was performed on CD4+ T cells from blood, cultured in vitro. The source of this sequence is a human donor who had recovered from COVID-19. The sequence is built from TRBV6-5 and TRBJ1-5, and the D gene may be TRBD1, 5 bases matching. CDR3 protein: CASSYEVGDQPQHF. Read as DNA, the sequence is TGTGCCAGCAGTTACGAGGTAGGGGATCAGCCCCAGCATTTT.